These 21 T cell receptor beta chains originate from one sample sequenced in a study of spatial heterogeneity in lung cancer. Their specific antigens are unknown. Overall study results and limits: One measure, the expanded intratumoral alpha and beta TCR count, tracked tumor mutation counts.

In TCRdb, the 5' RACE reads were re-called with MiXCR into one record per CDR3 protein. The table lists around 12,000 distinct CDR3 sequences, around 3.2% of them singletons. The time point here: sample taken at primary tumor resection. The source was lung tumor tissue, collected at surgery. These receptors originate from a male donor with early-stage non-small cell lung cancer.

This clonotype showed up many times. The V and J genes are TRBV20-1 and TRBJ2-3; D remains unclear. V lost 2 bases to trimming and J lost 2 bases, with 5 bases between them. CDR1 is DFQATT, CDR2 SNEGSKA, per germline (reference sequence). This CDR3 comprises 12 residues. As DNA, the CDR3 is TGCAGTGCTAGAAGAGACACAGATACGCAGTATTTT. Translating it yields CSARRDTDTQYF.

The chain joins TRBV2 to TRBJ1-2, with D uncertain. The CDR3 runs to 14 residues. Germline loops: CDR1 SNHLY, CDR2 FYNNEI. Trimming removed 6 bases from V and 6 bases from J, with 17 bases in between. The DNA of the CDR3 is TGTGCCAGCAGGGCAAGGGTAATTAGCGATGGCTACACCTTC. This gives the protein CASRARVISDGYTF.

The table lists this clonotype with many counts. The chain couples TRBV5-1 to TRBJ1-6; D gene unclear. The CDR3 covers 12 residues. The germline CDR1 and CDR2 sequences are SGHRS and YFSETQ. Trimming removed 0 bases at V and 10 bases at J, with 5 bases between. In DNA, the CDR3 is TGCGCCAGCAGCTTGGAGGGATCACCCCTCCACTTT. Translating gives CASSLEGSPLHF.

This clonotype is hyperexpanded. The chain employs TRBV7-8 and TRBJ2-5, with D tentatively TRBD2 (7 bases). CDR1 and CDR2 from the germline V gene are SGHVS and FQNEAQ. CDR3 length: 14 amino acids. Trimming took 3 bases from V and 4 from J, leaving 12 bases between them. The DNA for the CDR3 is TGTGCCAGCAGCTTCGGAGGGGGGGGAGAGACCCAGTACTTC. Its translation: CASSFGGGGETQYF. The whole variable domain, filled in from reference TRBV7-8 and TRBJ2-5, reads GAGVSQSPRYKVAKRGQDVALRCDPISGHVSLFWYQQALGQGPEFLTYFQNEAQLDKSGLPSDRFFAERPEGSVSTLKIQRTQQEDSAVYLCASSFGGGGETQYFGPGTRLLVL.

This clonotype has a count of ten or more. The chain combines TRBV6-6 with TRBJ2-5; no clear D gene. The CDR3 contains 12 residues. Germline V lookup: CDR1 MNHNY, CDR2 SVGAGI (reference sequence). Trimming removed 6 bases at V and 5 bases at J, with 10 bases between. The CDR3 DNA reads TGTGCCAGCAGCTATGATTGGGAGACCCAGTACTTC. It is translated as CASSYDWETQYF.

This clonotype was seen only a few times. The chain is built from TRBV19 and TRBJ2-3; 9 bases agree with TRBD1. Trimming took 3 bases from V and 2 from J; bases not matched to a gene: 24. Germline loops: CDR1 LNHDA, CDR2 SQIVND (reference sequence). The length of the CDR3 is 22 residues. CDR3 sequence reads: CASSMGTGRRSQTPATTDTQYF. The DNA for the CDR3 is TGTGCCAGTAGTATGGGGACAGGGAGGCGAAGCCAGACCCCGGCTACCACAGATACGCAGTATTTT.

This clonotype appeared many times. The V gene is TRBV7-9, the J gene TRBJ2-7; weak D call: TRBD2 (6 bases). Germline V gives CDR1 SEHNR, CDR2 FQNEAQ (reference sequence). Between the trimmed V and J ends, which lost 10 bases and 6 bases, there was a span of 28 bases. The CDR3 spans 16 residues. The CDR3 DNA sequence: TGTGCCATAACGCAAAAGGCGGGGCGAACCCCTGGCGAGCAGTACTTC. It translates to CAITQKAGRTPGEQYF. The whole variable domain, filled in from reference TRBV7-9 and TRBJ2-7, reads DTGVSQNPRHKITKRGQNVTFRCDPISEHNRLYWYRQTLGQGPEFLTYFQNEAQLEKSRLLSDRFSAERPKGSFSTLEIQRTEQGDSAMYLCAITQKAGRTPGEQYFGPGTRLTVT.

This clonotype has at least ten counts. The chain is built from TRBV9 and TRBJ1-1; D remains ambiguous. The CDR3 covers 14 residues. V was cut by 0 bases and J by 4 bases, with 10 bases left in between. Germline V gives CDR1 SGDLS, CDR2 YYNGEE. The chain's CDR3 is CASSVEGRSTEAFF. The CDR3 nucleotides read TGTGCCAGCAGCGTAGAGGGTCGAAGCACTGAAGCTTTCTTT. Full variable domain (missing parts from reference TRBV9 and TRBJ1-1): DSGVTQTPKHLITATGQRVTLRCSPRSGDLSVYWYQQSLDQGLQFLIQYYNGEERAKGNILERFSAQQFPDLHSELNLSSLELGDSALYFCASSVEGRSTEAFFGQGTRLTVV.

In this sample, this clonotype turned up many times. The chain combines TRBV20-1 with TRBJ2-2; D unresolved. Germline V gene lookup returns CDR1 DFQATT and CDR2 SNEGSKA (reference sequence). V was clipped by 1 base and J by 0 bases, with 6 bases between them. The CDR3 has 14 residues. DNA of the CDR3: TGCAGTGCTAGAGGAACCTCGAACACCGGGGAGCTGTTTTTT. Translating it yields CSARGTSNTGELFF.

This clonotype was seen a few times. V is TRBV23-1 and J is TRBJ2-1; the D is unclear. TRBV23-1 is an ORF for which the function is uncertain. The CDR3 loop spans 17 amino acids. V lost 2 bases and J lost 5, with 19 bases in between. CDR3 DNA sequence: TGCGCCAGCAGTCAAAGCCACCCCGGCCCGAGGAACAATGAGCAGTTCTTC. It encodes CASSQSHPGPRNNEQFF.

This clonotype has ten or more counts. V usage is TRBV15 and J usage is TRBJ2-5; 8 bases align to TRBD2. V lost 0 bases and J lost 4; bases outside the gene matches: 7. Germline V lookup: CDR1 LNHNV, CDR2 YYDKDF (reference sequence). This CDR3 has 16 amino acids. The CDR3 bases are TGTGCCACCAGCAGAGATCGGGGGGGGCGCCGAGAGACCCAGTACTTC. It encodes CATSRDRGGRRETQYF.

This clonotype was recorded at least ten times. The chain recombines TRBV11-2 with TRBJ2-1; D is perhaps TRBD2 (6 bases). Germline assignment: CDR1 SGHAT and CDR2 FQNNGV. The CDR3 runs to 15 residues. V lost 1 base to trimming and J lost 5 bases, with 12 bases between them. The DNA of the CDR3 is TGTGCCAGCAGCTTAGGGGGACTTTCCAACAATGAGCAGTTCTTC. Protein sequence: CASSLGGLSNNEQFF.

The table lists this clonotype with a few counts. The chain uses TRBV20-1 and TRBJ2-1; 15 bases line up with TRBD2. The CDR3 is 19 amino acids. V was clipped by 6 bases and J by 2 bases; unmatched bases: 14. From germline, CDR1 is DFQATT and CDR2 SNEGSKA (reference sequence). The CDR3 DNA sequence: TGCAGTGCCTTATCCTCGGGACTAGCGGGGGGACTTGCCTACAATGAGCAGTTCTTC. Translated, it gives CSALSSGLAGGLAYNEQFF.

This clonotype is categorized as medium-sized (0.01 to 0.1%). The CDR3, as DNA: TGTGCCAGCAGCTTAAGACTTAGCTCCTACAATGAGCAGTTCTTC. It codes for CASSLRLSSYNEQFF. The chain combines TRBV11-2 with TRBJ2-1, with D unclear. This CDR3 has 15 amino acids. Germline V gives CDR1 SGHAT, CDR2 FQNNGV. Trimming stripped 2 bases from V and 0 bases from J, with 8 bases between.

This clonotype was detected ten times or more. The chain employs TRBV23-1 and TRBJ2-1; D tentatively fits TRBD1 or TRBD2 (6 bases each). TRBV23-1 is marked as an open reading frame, function uncertain. CDR3 size: 17 residues. V lost 1 base and J lost 3, with 16 bases in between. The CDR3 DNA sequence: TGCGCCAGCAGTCAATACGGGGAGGCAGGGGACTACAATGAGCAGTTCTTC. Translation: CASSQYGEAGDYNEQFF.

This clonotype was found many times. The chain links TRBV7-3 to TRBJ2-5; 8 bases line up with TRBD2. Germline V gene data show CDR1 as SGHTA and CDR2 as FQGTGA. V was pared by 5 bases and J by 4 bases, with 3 bases of the junction left unmatched. The CDR3 totals 13 residues. CDR3 sequence: CASSPSGGETQYF. In DNA form, the CDR3 reads TGTGCCAGCAGCCCCAGCGGGGGAGAGACCCAGTACTTC.

By frequency in the sample, this clonotype is medium-sized. The chain has TRBV28 and TRBJ2-2, with 7 positions matching TRBD2. The V gene end was trimmed by 5 bases and the J gene end by 2 bases; junction bases not matched to a gene: 5. CDR3 length: 15 amino acids. Germline assignment: CDR1 MDHEN and CDR2 SYDVKM. The CDR3 is CASSRLAANTGELFF. In nucleotides, the CDR3 is TGTGCCAGCAGTCGGCTAGCGGCAAACACCGGGGAGCTGTTTTTT.

This clonotype was seen many times. This rearrangement joins TRBV18 to TRBJ1-1; D is unresolved. Germline CDR1 and CDR2: KGHSH and LQKENI. Trimming removed 2 bases at V and 1 base at J, with 2 bases between. The CDR3 runs 12 residues. The CDR3: CASSPRNTEAFF. CDR3 nucleotide sequence: TGTGCCAGCTCACCAAGGAACACTGAAGCTTTCTTT.

This clonotype was observed many times. A much larger clone sits a single nucleotide away, making a read error possible. J is TRBJ2-1 and V is TRBV4-3; 8 bases fit TRBD2. The germline gives CDR1 LGHNA, CDR2 YSLEER. The CDR3 is made up of 13 amino acids. The CDR3 region is CASSQDISGGGVF. DNA for the CDR3: TGCGCCAGCAGCCAAGATATAAGCGGGGGCGGGGTCTTC.

This clonotype was seen repeatedly, ten times or more. DNA for the CDR3: TGTGCCAGCAGTTTACAGTATAGCAATCAGCCCCAGCATTTT. It codes for CASSLQYSNQPQHF. The chain combines TRBV28 with TRBJ1-5; D is uncertain. V dropped 2 bases and J dropped 0 bases, with 5 bases sitting between them. In germline, CDR1 is MDHEN, CDR2 SYDVKM. The CDR3 has 14 residues.

This clonotype was recorded many times. One base away lies a much larger clone, so this may be a sequencing read error. The rearrangement links TRBV12-3 or TRBV12-4 to TRBJ1-5; D is unresolved. The last part of the DNA fits TRBJ2-3 better; the J call may be wrong. CDR3 length: 14 residues. This chain's CDR3 is CASSYTDSNQPQYF. In DNA form, the CDR3 reads TGTGCCAGCAGTTACACGGATAGCAATCAGCCCCAGTATTTT.